This TCR beta chain was recorded in a study of siplizumab effects on memory and regulatory T cells. Study-wide findings and caveats: A major contribution to the alloresponse seemed to be made by naive T cells, which seemed more diverse than memory cells. Under siplizumab, alloreactive sequences traced to unstimulated CD4+ memory cells were significantly reduced.

On this clone itself: Its antigen is unidentified.

Each sample had some 100,000 TCR templates assayed. The table came from immunoSEQ multiplex PCR; TCRdb's copy has only in-frame clones and leaves some out. The sample lists approximately 120,000 clones; about 94% were seen once. The CDR3 loop spans 17 amino acids. The germline CDR1 and CDR2 sequences are SGHDT and YYEEEE. V was clipped by 1 base and J by 1 base; unmatched bases: 5. The chain is built from TRBV5-6 and TRBJ2-5; 12 bases are shared with TRBD2. The sequence was obtained from a human donor in good health. Source material: non-Treg CD4+ T cells sorted from blood. The CDR3 region has the DNA TGTGCCAGCAGCTTGAGGTCACTAGCGGGGGGCCAAGAGACCCAGTACTTC. This sequence encodes CASSLRSLAGGQETQYF. The variable domain in full, with the rest retrieved from reference TRBV5-6 and TRBJ2-5, is DAGVTQSPTHLIKTRGQQVTLRCSPKSGHDTVSWYQQALGQGPQFIFQYYEEEERQRGNFPDRFSGHQFPNYSSELNVNALLLGDSALYLCASSLRSLAGGQETQYFGPGTRLLVL.